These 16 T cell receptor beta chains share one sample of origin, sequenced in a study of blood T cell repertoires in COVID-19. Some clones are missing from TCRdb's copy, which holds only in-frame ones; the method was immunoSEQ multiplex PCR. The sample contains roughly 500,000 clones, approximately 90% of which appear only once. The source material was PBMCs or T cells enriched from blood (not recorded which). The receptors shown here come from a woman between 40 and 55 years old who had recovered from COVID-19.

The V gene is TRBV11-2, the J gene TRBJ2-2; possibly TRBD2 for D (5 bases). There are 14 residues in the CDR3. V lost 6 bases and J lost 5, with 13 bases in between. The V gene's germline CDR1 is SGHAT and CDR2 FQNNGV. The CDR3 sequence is CASSFTGRTGELFF. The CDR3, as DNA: TGTGCCAGCAGTTTCACGGGGAGAACCGGGGAGCTGTTTTTT.

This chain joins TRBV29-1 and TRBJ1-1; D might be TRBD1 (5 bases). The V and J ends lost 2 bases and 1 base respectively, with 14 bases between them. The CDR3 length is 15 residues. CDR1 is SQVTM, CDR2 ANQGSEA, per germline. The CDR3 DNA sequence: TGCAGCGTTGAATGGGGAGGCAGGGCGAACACTGAAGCTTTCTTT. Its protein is CSVEWGGRANTEAFF.

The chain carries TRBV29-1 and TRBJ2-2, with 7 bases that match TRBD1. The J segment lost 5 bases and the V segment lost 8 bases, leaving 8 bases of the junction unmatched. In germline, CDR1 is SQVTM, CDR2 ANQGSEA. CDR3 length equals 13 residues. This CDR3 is CSIRQGLTGELFF. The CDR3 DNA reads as TGCAGCATACGACAGGGCTTAACCGGGGAGCTGTTTTTT.

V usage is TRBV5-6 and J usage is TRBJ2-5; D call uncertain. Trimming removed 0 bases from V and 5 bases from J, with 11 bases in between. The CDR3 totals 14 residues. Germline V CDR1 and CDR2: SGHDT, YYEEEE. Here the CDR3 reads CASSLGGTGETQYF. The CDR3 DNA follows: TGTGCCAGCAGCTTGGGCGGCACGGGTGAGACCCAGTACTTC.

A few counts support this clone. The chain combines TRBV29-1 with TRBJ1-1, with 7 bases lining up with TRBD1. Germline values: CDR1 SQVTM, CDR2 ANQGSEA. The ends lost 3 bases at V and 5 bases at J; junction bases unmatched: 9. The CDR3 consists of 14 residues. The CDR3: CSVDDPTGRTEAFF. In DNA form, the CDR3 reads TGCAGCGTTGATGATCCGACAGGGCGGACTGAAGCTTTCTTT.

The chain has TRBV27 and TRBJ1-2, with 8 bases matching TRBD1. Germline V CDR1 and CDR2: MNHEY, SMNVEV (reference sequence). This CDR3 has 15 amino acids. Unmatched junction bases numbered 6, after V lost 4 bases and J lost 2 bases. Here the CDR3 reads CASSSRGRGNYGYTF. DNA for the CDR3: TGTGCCAGCAGTTCCAGGGGGCGGGGGAACTATGGCTACACCTTC.

The CDR3 is CASSPRDRVNYGYTF. The CDR3 DNA reads TGTGCCAGCAGCCCCCGGGACAGGGTGAACTATGGCTACACCTTC. The chain employs TRBV7-2 and TRBJ1-2, with 9 bases matching TRBD1. Trimming cost V 5 bases and J 2 bases; bases outside gene matches: 6. This CDR3 comprises 15 residues. Germline CDR1 and CDR2: SGHTA and FQGNSA.

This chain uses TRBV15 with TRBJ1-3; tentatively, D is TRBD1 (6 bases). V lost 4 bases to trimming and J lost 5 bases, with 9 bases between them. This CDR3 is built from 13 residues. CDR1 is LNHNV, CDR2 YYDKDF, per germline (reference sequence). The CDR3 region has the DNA TGTGCCACCAGCACTGACAGGAGAAACACCATATATTTT. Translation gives CATSTDRRNTIYF.

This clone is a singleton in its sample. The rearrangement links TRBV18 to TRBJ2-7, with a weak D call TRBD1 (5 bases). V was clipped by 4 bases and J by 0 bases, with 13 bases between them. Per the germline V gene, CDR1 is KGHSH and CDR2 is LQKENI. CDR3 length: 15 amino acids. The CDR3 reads CASSLDSRSSYEQYF. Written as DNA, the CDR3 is TGTGCCAGCTCACTAGACAGTCGCAGCTCCTACGAGCAGTACTTC.

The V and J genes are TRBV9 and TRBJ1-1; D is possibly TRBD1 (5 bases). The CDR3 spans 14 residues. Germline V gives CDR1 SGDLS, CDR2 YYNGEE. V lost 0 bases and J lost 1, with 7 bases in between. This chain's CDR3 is CASSVGGENTEAFF. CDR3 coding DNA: TGTGCCAGCAGCGTAGGGGGGGAGAACACTGAAGCTTTCTTT.

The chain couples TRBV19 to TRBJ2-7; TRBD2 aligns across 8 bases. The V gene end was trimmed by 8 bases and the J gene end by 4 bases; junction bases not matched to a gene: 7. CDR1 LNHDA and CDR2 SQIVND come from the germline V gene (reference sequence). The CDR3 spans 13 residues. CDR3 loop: CASGPGLAYEQYF. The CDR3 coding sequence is TGTGCCAGTGGCCCTGGACTAGCTTACGAGCAGTACTTC. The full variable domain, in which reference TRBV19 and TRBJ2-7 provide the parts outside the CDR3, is DGGITQSPKYLFRKEGQNVTLSCEQNLNHDAMYWYRQDPGQGLRLIYYSQIVNDFQKGDIAEGYSVSREKKESFPLTVTSAQKNPTAFYLCASGPGLAYEQYFGPGTRLTVT.

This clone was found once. The CDR3 sequence is CASSVTGGRGQFF. The CDR3 DNA reads TGTGCCAGCAGCGTGACAGGGGGCCGAGGGCAGTTCTTC. The V call is TRBV9, the J call TRBJ2-1, with TRBD1 matching 10 bases. Looked up from germline, CDR1 is SGDLS and CDR2 is YYNGEE. With 2 bases clipped from V and 12 bases from J, the junction kept 5 bases outside the gene matches. This CDR3 has 13 amino acids.

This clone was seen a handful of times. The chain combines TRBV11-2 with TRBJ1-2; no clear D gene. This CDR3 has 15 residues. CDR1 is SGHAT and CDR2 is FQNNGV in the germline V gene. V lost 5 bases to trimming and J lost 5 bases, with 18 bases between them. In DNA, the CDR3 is TGTGCCAGCAGCCTCCATCGAGAATTGAATTATGGCTACACCTTC. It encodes CASSLHRELNYGYTF. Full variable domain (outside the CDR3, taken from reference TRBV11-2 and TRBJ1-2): EAGVAQSPRYKIIEKRQSVAFWCNPISGHATLYWYQQILGQGPKLLIQFQNNGVVDDSQLPKDRFSAERLKGVDSTLKIQPAKLEDSAVYLCASSLHRELNYGYTFGSGTRLTVV.

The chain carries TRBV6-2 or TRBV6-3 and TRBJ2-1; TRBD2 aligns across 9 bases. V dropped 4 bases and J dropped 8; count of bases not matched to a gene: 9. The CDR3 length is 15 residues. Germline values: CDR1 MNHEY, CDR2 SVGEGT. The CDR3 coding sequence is TGTGCCAGCAGTTTCTCGACTAGCGGCGTGGATGAGCAGTTCTTC. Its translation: CASSFSTSGVDEQFF.

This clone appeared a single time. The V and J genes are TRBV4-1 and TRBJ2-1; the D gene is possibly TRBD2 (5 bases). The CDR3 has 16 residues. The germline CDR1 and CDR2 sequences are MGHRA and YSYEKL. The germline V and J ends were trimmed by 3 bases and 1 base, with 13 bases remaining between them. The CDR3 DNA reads TGCGCCAGCAGCCAGAGAGCGGTATTTTCCTACAATGAGCAGTTCTTC. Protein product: CASSQRAVFSYNEQFF.

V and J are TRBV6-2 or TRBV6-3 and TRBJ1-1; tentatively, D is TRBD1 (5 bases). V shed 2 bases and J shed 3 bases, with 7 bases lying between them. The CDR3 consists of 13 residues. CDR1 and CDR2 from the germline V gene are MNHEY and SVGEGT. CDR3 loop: CASSYVRDTEAFF. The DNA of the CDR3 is TGTGCCAGCAGTTACGTCAGGGACACTGAAGCTTTCTTT.